The 14 T cell receptor beta chains below all came from one sample that was sequenced in a study of T cell responses to AZD1222 COVID-19 vaccine. Sequenced by immunoSEQ multiplex PCR; TCRdb stores in-frame clones only, minus some. The sample holds 110,000 to 150,000 clones, 70% to 90% seen once. The sample consisted of peripheral blood, taken on day 0 of AZD1222 vaccination. Receptor source: an adult in good health.

The V call is TRBV3-1 (or the pseudogene TRBV3-2), the J call TRBJ2-7; 9 bases are a match to TRBD1. The CDR3 is 15 residues long. V was clipped by 4 bases and J by 3 bases; unmatched bases: 7. CDR1 LGHDT and CDR2 YNNKEL come from the germline V gene (reference sequence). CDR3 loop: CASSPDGTGNYEQYF. DNA of the CDR3: TGTGCCAGCAGCCCCGATGGGACAGGGAACTACGAGCAGTACTTC.

This clone was picked up one time. The rearrangement uses TRBV25-1 and TRBJ2-1; TRBD2 aligns across 7 bases. V shed 1 base, J shed 7 bases, and the junction held 10 bases outside the gene matches. Per germline, CDR1 MGHDK and CDR2 SYGVNS. The length of the CDR3 is 16 residues. Written as DNA, the CDR3 is TGTGCCAGCAGTGAATTTAGGGCGGGAGCGGGGAATGAGCAGTTCTTC. Residues: CASSEFRAGAGNEQFF.

This chain links TRBV6-5 with TRBJ2-2; D remains ambiguous. The ends were cut back, 8 bases at V and 1 base at J, with 8 bases in the middle. Germline V lookup: CDR1 MNHEY, CDR2 SVGAGI. The CDR3 runs 13 residues. CDR3 amino acids: CASHTMNTGELFF. The CDR3 DNA reads TGTGCCAGCCATACCATGAACACCGGGGAGCTGTTTTTT.

The chain employs TRBV2 and TRBJ1-2; D remains unclear. CDR3 size: 13 residues. In germline, CDR1 is SNHLY, CDR2 FYNNEI. Between the trimmed V and J ends, which lost 3 bases and 4 bases, there was a span of 9 bases. CDR3 loop: CASSDRGFYGYTF. DNA for the CDR3: TGTGCCAGCAGTGACCGGGGATTCTATGGCTACACCTTC.

This rearrangement joins TRBV28 to TRBJ1-2, with 8 bases that match TRBD1. Germline CDR1 reads MDHEN; CDR2 reads SYDVKM. This CDR3 contains 14 residues. V shed 2 bases, J shed 8 bases, and the junction held 7 bases outside the gene matches. CDR3 loop: CASSLSDRGLGYTF. The CDR3 nucleotides read TGTGCCAGCAGTTTAAGTGACAGGGGTTTAGGCTACACCTTC.

The gene calls are TRBV2 and TRBJ2-3; either TRBD1 or TRBD2 may supply D (5 bases each). Trimming removed 1 base from V and 4 bases from J, with 12 bases in between. Germline values: CDR1 SNHLY, CDR2 FYNNEI. There are 15 residues in the CDR3. DNA of the CDR3: TGTGCCAGCAGTGAAGGGCTAGCAGGGTCAGATACGCAGTATTTT. It is translated as CASSEGLAGSDTQYF.

Of note for this clone: Other DNA sequences in the same sample also yield this CDR3. J is TRBJ2-1 and V is TRBV29-1, with 11 bases lining up with TRBD1. The CDR3 has 12 residues. Germline CDR1 SQVTM, CDR2 ANQGSEA. V lost 6 bases, J lost 8 bases, and 3 bases stayed unmatched. The CDR3 spells CSVRTGGDEQFF. The CDR3 region has the DNA TGCAGCGTGAGGACAGGGGGCGATGAGCAGTTCTTC.

The chain combines TRBV7-9 with TRBJ1-2; tentative D call: TRBD1 (5 bases). The V end was cut by 2 bases, the J end by 6 bases, with 16 bases between. The germline gives CDR1 SEHNR, CDR2 FQNEAQ (reference sequence). The CDR3 extends over 15 amino acids. CDR3: CASSLTPDSRDGYTF. The CDR3 region has the DNA TGTGCCAGCAGCTTAACCCCTGACAGCCGGGATGGCTACACCTTC.

The chain joins TRBV2 to TRBJ1-1; D is possibly TRBD1 (5 bases). The CDR3 is made up of 14 amino acids. Germline V CDR1 and CDR2: SNHLY, FYNNEI. Trimming shortened V by 3 bases and J by 6 bases, and 14 bases separated the two germline ends. The CDR3 loop reads CASSDIQGGAEAFF. In nucleotides, the CDR3 is TGTGCCAGCAGTGATATTCAGGGAGGAGCTGAAGCTTTCTTT.

This clone was observed a single time. This sequence joins TRBV11-2 and TRBJ1-4, with unresolved D. V shed 4 bases and J shed 8 bases, with 20 bases lying between them. The CDR3 runs to 16 residues. Germline CDR1 and CDR2: SGHAT and FQNNGV. CDR3 nucleotides: TGTGCCAGCAGCTCCTCAAAGCTAGGGAGCAGGGAAAAACTGTTTTTT. This codes for CASSSSKLGSREKLFF.

The rearrangement links TRBV6-5 to TRBJ2-7, with D possibly being TRBD1 (6 bases). The germline V gene encodes CDR1 MNHEY and CDR2 SVGAGI. This CDR3 region has 14 residues. Trimming cost V 4 bases and J 3 bases, with 13 bases left between them. CDR3 protein: CASSSGADVYEQYF. The CDR3 DNA follows: TGTGCCAGCAGTTCAGGGGCGGATGTCTACGAGCAGTACTTC.

The J gene is TRBJ2-7, the V gene TRBV2; D ambiguous. Germline values: CDR1 SNHLY, CDR2 FYNNEI. The CDR3 sequence is 14 residues long. V dropped 4 bases and J dropped 0 bases, with 10 bases sitting between them. The CDR3, as DNA: TGTGCCAGCAGTGCGAGCAGCCCCTCCTACGAGCAGTACTTC. Its protein product is CASSASSPSYEQYF. The whole variable domain, filled in from reference TRBV2 and TRBJ2-7, reads EPEVTQTPSHQVTQMGQEVILRCVPISNHLYFYWYRQILGQKVEFLVSFYNNEISEKSEIFDDQFSVERPDGSNFTLKIRSTKLEDSAMYFCASSASSPSYEQYFGPGTRLTVT.

The chain couples TRBV11-3 to TRBJ2-5; D remains ambiguous. CDR3 length: 14 residues. CDR1 SGHNT and CDR2 YENEEA come from the germline V gene. V was pared by 6 bases and J by 5 bases, with 16 bases between. CDR3 bases: TGTGCCAGCAGTCCTCACCGGGCCGCGGAGACCCAGTACTTC. Encoded protein: CASSPHRAAETQYF. The entire variable domain, with the rest obtained from reference TRBV11-3 and TRBJ2-5, is as follows: EAGVVQSPRYKIIEKKQPVAFWCNPISGHNTLYWYLQNLGQGPELLIRYENEEAVDDSQLPKDRFSAERLKGVDSTLKIQPAELGDSAVYLCASSPHRAAETQYFGPGTRLLVL.

This rearrangement joins TRBV13 to TRBJ1-5, with D uncertain. Trimming stripped 5 bases from V and 0 bases from J, with 5 bases between. The CDR3 contains 13 residues. The germline V gene encodes CDR1 PRHDT and CDR2 FYEKMQ (reference sequence). CDR3: CASSQDSNQPQHF. The CDR3 DNA reads as TGTGCCAGCAGCCAGGATAGCAATCAGCCCCAGCATTTT.